This TCR beta chain appears in the sequencing data of a study of blood T cell repertoires in COVID-19. Study as a whole: Italy, Spain and the United States were the sources of the convalescent and acute COVID-19 samples. PBMCs, B-cell-depleted T cells, or T cells provided the cDNA or gDNA that made up the material.

Assay: immunoSEQ multiplex PCR; the TCRdb copy retains only in-frame clones and omits some. The data show some 290,000 clones, roughly 80% seen once. Germline CDR1 SGHTA, CDR2 FQGNSA. There are 13 residues in the CDR3. V lost 1 base and J lost 9, with 10 bases in between. The specimen was peripheral blood. This clonotype was sampled from a man aged 55-75 years who had recovered from COVID-19. This chain connects TRBV7-2 to TRBJ1-5; D unclear. CDR3 sequence (DNA): TGTGCCAGCAGCTTAGAAGCGGGGAGGCCCCAGCATTTT. Amino acids: CASSLEAGRPQHF.